The rows below give T cell receptor beta chains drawn from one sample of a study of read filtering for tumor transcriptome and immune sequencing. Each CDR3 protein is one row after TCRdb ran MiXCR on the reads. The data show approximately 9,800 distinct CDR3 sequences, approximately 15% seen once. Source material: a population of CD138-negative cells sorted from bone marrow. The receptors here all came from a donor at least 40 years old with multiple myeloma. The CDR3 runs from the conserved cysteine through the conserved F or W. The D gene is left open where the match is weak. A clone size is listed for some rows: how often the clone was seen (once, few, many), or a class if it is expanded.

D gene,clone size,V gene,J gene,CDR3 protein,CDR3 DNA
NA,medium-sized,TRBV4-1,TRBJ2-4,CASSQGGQGGEVLYF,TGCGCCAGCAGCCAAGGGGGCCAAGGAGGGGAGGTGTTGTACTTC
NA,once,TRBV10-3,TRBJ2-1,CAISVLGDEQFF,TGTGCCATCAGTGTTTTAGGGGATGAGCAGTTCTTC
NA,many,TRBV20-1,TRBJ1-2,CSARSGGYTF,TGCAGTGCTAGAAGCGGTGGCTACACCTTC
NA,many,TRBV7-2,TRBJ2-1,CASSLEGSGNEQFF,TGTGCCAGCAGCTTAGAGGGTAGCGGCAATGAGCAGTTCTTC
NA,medium-sized,TRBV18,TRBJ2-7,CASSPPGAPEQYF,TGTGCCAGCTCACCACCGGGAGCCCCTGAGCAGTACTTC
TRBD2,many,TRBV27,TRBJ2-3,CASSSIAGGPADTQYF,TGTGCCAGCAGTTCAATAGCGGGGGGGCCTGCAGATACGCAGTATTTT
TRBD2,NA,TRBV7-6,TRBJ2-3,CASSPGVAGEEAQYF,TGTGCCAGCAGCCCCGGGGTAGCGGGAGAGGAGGCGCAGTATTTT
NA,NA,TRBV6-1,TRBJ2-1,CACSYSGADEQSF,TGTGCCTGCAGTTATAGTGGGGCCGATGAGCAGTCCTTC
NA,many,TRBV29-1,TRBJ2-1,CSVENTHGNEQFF,TGCAGCGTTGAAAACACCCACGGCAATGAGCAGTTCTTC
TRBD2,many,TRBV20-1,TRBJ2-7,CSARDRTSGGYSREQYF,TGCAGTGCTAGAGATAGGACTAGCGGGGGGTACTCCCGGGAGCAGTACTTC
NA,many,TRBV16,TRBJ2-6,CASSLGGVSGANVLTF,TGTGCCAGCAGCCTGGGCGGGGTCTCTGGGGCCAACGTCCTGACTTTC
TRBD1,many,TRBV6-6,TRBJ2-1,CASSAPRGQGDNEQFF,TGTGCCAGCAGTGCCCCAAGGGGGCAGGGAGACAATGAGCAGTTCTTC
NA,many,TRBV29-1,TRBJ2-3,CSVGYGDTQYF,TGCAGCGTTGGTTATGGGGATACGCAGTATTTT
TRBD1,many,TRBV5-4,TRBJ2-2,CASSFPQGADTGELFF,TGTGCCAGCAGCTTCCCACAGGGGGCAGACACCGGGGAGCTGTTTTTT
NA,many,TRBV5-5,TRBJ2-5,CASNTLQETQYF,TGTGCCAGCAACACCCTACAAGAGACCCAGTACTTC
TRBD2,many,TRBV6-2/TRBV6-3,TRBJ2-3,CASSSIAGDTQYF,TGTGCCAGCAGTTCGATAGCGGGAGATACGCAGTATTTT
NA,many,TRBV7-9,TRBJ2-1,CASSPGTGGSDEQFF,TGTGCCAGCAGCCCCGGGACGGGCGGTAGTGATGAGCAGTTCTTC
NA,NA,TRBV5-1,TRBJ2-2,CASSSENIGGQSGELFF,TGCGCCAGCAGCTCGGAAAATATAGGGGGGCAATCCGGGGAGCTGTTTTTT
NA,once,TRBV20-1,TRBJ1-5,CSDRDSNQPQHF,TGCAGTGATAGAGACAGCAATCAGCCCCAGCATTTC
TRBD2,medium-sized,TRBV7-7,TRBJ2-1,CASSLGSGRENEQFF,TGTGCCAGCAGCTTAGGCAGCGGGAGGGAGAATGAGCAGTTCTTC